The rows below give T cell receptor beta chains drawn from one sample of a study of T-cell memory formation after mild COVID-19. In TCRdb, the 5' RACE reads were re-called with MiXCR into one record per CDR3 protein. The sample has 300,000 or so distinct CDR3 sequences, 15% to 20% seen once; the top ten hold about a fifth. Sequenced: PBMCs or a T cell subset sorted from them (not recorded which). Receptor source: a man in his late teens or twenties who had mild COVID-19 (a few samples of this study predate the infection). Cell type and time point are not known. The CDR3 runs from the conserved cysteine through the conserved F or W. A D gene is named only where the DNA matches it firmly. A row's size may be missing; if present it is once, few, many or a size class.

size: few
J: TRBJ1-4
D: NA
V: TRBV20-1
DNA: TGCAGTGCTAGAGAGGCGTTGGATGAAAAACTGTTTTTT
CDR3: CSAREALDEKLFF

size: few
J: TRBJ2-7
D: NA
V: TRBV27
DNA: TGTGCCAGCAGAAGGGGGTGGGATTCCTACGAGCAGTACTTC
CDR3: CASRRGWDSYEQYF

size: many
J: TRBJ2-3
D: NA
V: TRBV12-3/TRBV12-4
DNA: TGTGCCAGCAGTTTTGATCGGGCAGGGGCAACAGATACGCAGTATTTT
CDR3: CASSFDRAGATDTQYF

size: few
J: TRBJ1-6
D: NA
V: TRBV20-1
DNA: TGCAGTGGCTTGGACGGATCCAATTCACCCCTCCACTTT
CDR3: CSGLDGSNSPLHF

size: few
J: TRBJ2-5
D: NA
V: TRBV5-1
DNA: TGCGCCAGCAGCTTGGATAGTAGGACAAGTAAAGAGACCCAGTACTTC
CDR3: CASSLDSRTSKETQYF

size: NA
J: TRBJ1-1
D: NA
V: TRBV7-2
DNA: TGTGCCAGCAGCTTACAGGCTACCCTTGGCGAAGCTTTCTTT
CDR3: CASSLQATLGEAFF

size: NA
J: TRBJ1-2
D: NA
V: TRBV6-1
DNA: TGTGCCAGCACCGAAAGCCGGGCGCAGGGCTACACCTTC
CDR3: CASTESRAQGYTF

size: few
J: TRBJ1-4
D: NA
V: TRBV7-9
DNA: TGTGCCAGCAGCTTCCGCCGGACTGGGGAAAAACTGTTTTTT
CDR3: CASSFRRTGEKLFF

size: few
J: TRBJ2-4
D: TRBD2
V: TRBV4-1
DNA: TGCGCCAGCAGTCGTTCGGGGGGGGCGGAAAACATTCAGTACTTC
CDR3: CASSRSGGAENIQYF

size: few
J: TRBJ1-1
D: TRBD1
V: TRBV20-1
DNA: TGCAGTGCCACGGACAGGGGGCGAACTGAAGCTTTCTTT
CDR3: CSATDRGRTEAFF

size: NA
J: TRBJ1-2
D: NA
V: TRBV5-1
DNA: TGCGCCAGCAGCTTGGTGGAGGGAGGCGGCTACACCTTC
CDR3: CASSLVEGGGYTF

size: NA
J: TRBJ2-5
D: NA
V: TRBV7-2
DNA: TGTGCCAGCAGCGAAAAGGACGGGGAGACCCAGTACTTC
CDR3: CASSEKDGETQYF